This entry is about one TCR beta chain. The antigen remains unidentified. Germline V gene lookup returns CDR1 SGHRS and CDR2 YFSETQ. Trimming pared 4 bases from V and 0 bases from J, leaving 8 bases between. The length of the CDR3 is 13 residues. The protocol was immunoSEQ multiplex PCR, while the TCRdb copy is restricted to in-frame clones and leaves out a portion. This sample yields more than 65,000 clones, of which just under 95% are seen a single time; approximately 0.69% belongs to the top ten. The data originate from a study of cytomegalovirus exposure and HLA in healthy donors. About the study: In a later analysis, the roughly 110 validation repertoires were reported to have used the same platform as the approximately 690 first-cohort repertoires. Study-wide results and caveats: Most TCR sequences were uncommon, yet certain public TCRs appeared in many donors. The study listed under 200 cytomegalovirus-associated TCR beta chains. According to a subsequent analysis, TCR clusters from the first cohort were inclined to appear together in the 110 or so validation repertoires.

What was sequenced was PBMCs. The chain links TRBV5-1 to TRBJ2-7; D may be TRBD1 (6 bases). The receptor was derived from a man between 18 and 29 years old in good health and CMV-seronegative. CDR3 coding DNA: TGCGCCAGCAGCCGGGACAACTCCTACGAGCAGTACTTC. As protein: CASSRDNSYEQYF.